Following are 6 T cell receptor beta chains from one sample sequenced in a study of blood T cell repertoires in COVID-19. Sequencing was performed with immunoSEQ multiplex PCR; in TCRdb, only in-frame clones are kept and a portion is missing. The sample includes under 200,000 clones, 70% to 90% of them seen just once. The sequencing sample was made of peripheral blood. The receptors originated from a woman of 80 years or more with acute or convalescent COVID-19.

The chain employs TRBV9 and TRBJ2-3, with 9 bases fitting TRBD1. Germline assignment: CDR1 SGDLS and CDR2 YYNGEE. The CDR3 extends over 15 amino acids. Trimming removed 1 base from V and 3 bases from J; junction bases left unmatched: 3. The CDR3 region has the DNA TGTGCCAGCAGCGTAAGGACAGGGGAGACAGATACGCAGTATTTT. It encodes CASSVRTGETDTQYF.

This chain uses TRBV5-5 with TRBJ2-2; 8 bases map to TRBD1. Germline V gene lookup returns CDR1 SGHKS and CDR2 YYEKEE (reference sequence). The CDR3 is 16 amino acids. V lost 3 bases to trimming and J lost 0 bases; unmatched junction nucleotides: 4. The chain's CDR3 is CASSWGTGANTGELFF. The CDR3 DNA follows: TGTGCCAGCAGCTGGGGGACAGGAGCGAACACCGGGGAGCTGTTTTTT.

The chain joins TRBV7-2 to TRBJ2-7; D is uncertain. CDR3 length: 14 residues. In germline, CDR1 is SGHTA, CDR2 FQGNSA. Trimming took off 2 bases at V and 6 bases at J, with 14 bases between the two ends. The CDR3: CASSLNPSSGEQYF. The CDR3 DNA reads TGTGCCAGCAGCTTAAACCCCAGCTCGGGCGAGCAGTACTTC.

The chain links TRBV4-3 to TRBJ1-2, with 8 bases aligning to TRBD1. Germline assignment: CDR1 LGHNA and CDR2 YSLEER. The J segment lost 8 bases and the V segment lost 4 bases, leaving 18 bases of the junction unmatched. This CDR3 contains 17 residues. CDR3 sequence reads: CASSRRAGGGGFSGYTF. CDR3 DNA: TGCGCCAGCAGCCGGAGGGCAGGGGGCGGAGGTTTCAGCGGCTACACCTTC.

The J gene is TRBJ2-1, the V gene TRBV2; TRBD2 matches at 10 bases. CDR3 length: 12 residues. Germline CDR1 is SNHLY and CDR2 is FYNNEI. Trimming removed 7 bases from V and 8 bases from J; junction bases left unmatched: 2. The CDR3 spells CASKREGDEQFF. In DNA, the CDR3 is TGTGCCAGCAAGCGGGAGGGCGATGAGCAGTTCTTC.

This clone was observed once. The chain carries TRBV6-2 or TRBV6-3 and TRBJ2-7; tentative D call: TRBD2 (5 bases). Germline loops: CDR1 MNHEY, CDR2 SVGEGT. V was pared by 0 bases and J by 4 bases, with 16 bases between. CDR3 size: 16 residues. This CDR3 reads CASSYSTRGREYEQYF. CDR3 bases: TGTGCCAGCAGTTACTCGACCCGGGGAAGGGAATACGAGCAGTACTTC.